This entry features one TCR beta chain sequence. Its cognate antigen has yet to be identified. It has no much larger one-base neighbor in the sample; base qualities were not kept. The sample is drawn from a study of blood T cell repertoires in COVID-19 (dated by TCRdb to 2018 to 2020). Regarding the complete study: Samples from collaborators originated in the United States, Italy and Spain and spanned both the acute and convalescent phases of COVID-19. The material from the prospective study consisted of cDNA or gDNA derived from T cells, B-cell-depleted T cells, or PBMCs. Subjects who had been exposed to COVID-19, were actively infected with it, or had recovered from it provided the deeply sampled blood TCRbeta repertoires that made up the dataset. The repertoires were released in a freely available public database intended as a resource for research on the immune response to SARS-CoV-2. The samples were drawn from the first 160 participants of the ongoing ImmuneRACE study and from 1,254 subjects provided by 6 global collaborators. Sample metadata almost always included a de-identified subject ID, COVID-19 status, age in years and sex. Where HLA class I and class II types were available, the types were taken from metadata supplied by the sample provider, not from assay-based typing. Findings and caveats that apply to the study as a whole: The amount of clinical and demographic metadata varied by source and participant and was provided uncurated.

TCRbeta CDR3 regions were amplified from genomic DNA by means of the immunoSEQ Assay, a bias-controlled multiplex PCR. On the authors' methods: Within the assay, amplification of reference gene primers was used to estimate how many nucleated cells each sample contained. Sequence reads were collapsed and filtered to measure the absolute abundance of every unique TCRbeta CDR3 rearrangement. Productive Simpson clonality was computed per sample as the square root of Simpson's diversity index over productive rearrangements. As stored in TCRdb, this immuneACCESS dataset retains in-frame rearrangements with V and J assigned. A fraction of the clones does not appear; measured against another copy, unresolved V genes explain less than half of the discrepancy, and the remainder lacks a known reason. Clone size and V and J calls were adopted from that table, with D and trimming inferred from the DNA. The sample records approximately 98,000 clones, roughly 82% of which are singletons. The top ten clonotypes cover approximately 20% of the sample.

Each collaborating institution followed its own protocols to collect whole blood in K2EDTA tubes. For TCRbeta analysis, collaborators shipped samples in one of three forms: frozen whole blood, isolated PBMCs, or DNA extracted from either of those sample types. Sequences SEHNR (CDR1) and FQNEAQ (CDR2) are obtained from the germline V gene (reference sequence). Germline trimming: 4 bases from V, 0 bases from J; junction bases outside gene matches: 8. From the cysteine through the phenylalanine, the CDR3 covers 17 amino acids. The DNA shown is the 51-base CDR3, in frame from base 1. Material: peripheral blood. The origin of this receptor is a man at least 80 years old with acute or convalescent COVID-19. Here the chain combines TRBV7-9 and TRBJ2-2; 7 of the junction bases match TRBD2. The DNA sequence is TGTGCCAGCAGCTCCTACCCTAGCGGTCCGAACACCGGGGAGCTGTTTTTT. Its protein is CASSSYPSGPNTGELFF.